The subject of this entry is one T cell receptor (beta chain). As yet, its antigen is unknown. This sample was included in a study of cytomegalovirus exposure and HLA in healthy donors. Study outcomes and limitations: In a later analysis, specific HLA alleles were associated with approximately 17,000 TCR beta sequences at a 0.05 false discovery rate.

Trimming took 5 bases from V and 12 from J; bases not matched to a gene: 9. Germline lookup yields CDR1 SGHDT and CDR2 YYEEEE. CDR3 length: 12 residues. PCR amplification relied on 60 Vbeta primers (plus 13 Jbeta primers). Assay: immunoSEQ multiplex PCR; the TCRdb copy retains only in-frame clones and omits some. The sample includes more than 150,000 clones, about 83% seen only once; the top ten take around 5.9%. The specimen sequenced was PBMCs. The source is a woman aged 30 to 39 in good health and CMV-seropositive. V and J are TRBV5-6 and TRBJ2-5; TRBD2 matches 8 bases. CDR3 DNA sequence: TGTGCCAGCAGTATAATAGCGGGGTCCAAGTACTTC. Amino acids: CASSIIAGSKYF.